The present T cell receptor beta chain was sequenced within a study of shared clonotypes between healthy human individuals. Study outcomes and limitations: Approximately 5% of naive CD4 clonotypes were shared across a few donors.

Donors included only healthy HIV-negative adults lacking recent acute infections or vaccinations. This clone was seen only a few times. Antigen specificity is unknown. In the original analysis: Sequence data from immunoSEQ were junction-only and lacked quality scores; consequently, filtering differed. The assay was immunoSEQ multiplex PCR, and TCRdb's table has in-frame clones only and misses some. V and J calls and clone size are given by that table; D and trimming were obtained from the DNA. Of some 980,000 clones in the sample, about three quarters were seen once. Material for sequencing was memory CD4+ T cells sorted from blood. Subset defined: CD45RA-negative fraction. The sequence was obtained from a man aged 18 to 30 in good health.

CDR3 sequence reads: CASSREAGNSYEQYF. In DNA form, the CDR3 reads TGTGCCAGCAGCCGAGAGGCCGGCAACTCCTACGAGCAGTACTTC. The chain has TRBV6-4 and TRBJ2-7; no clear D gene. Trimming took 6 bases from V and 0 from J, leaving 15 bases between them. The germline V gene has CDR1 MRHNA and CDR2 SNTAGT. This CDR3 has 15 residues.